This T cell receptor beta chain comes out of a study of T cells expressing NK-cell markers. In the study overall: TCR beta repertoires came from sorted CD3+CD56+NKG2C+, CD3+CD56+NKG2C- and CD3+CD56-NKG2C+ T cells. Seven donors tested HCMV-seropositive and one tested seronegative among the eight sequenced. Study-wide findings and caveats: Researchers report these clonotypes also headed the CD3+CD56-NKG2C+ fraction in four donors. Roughly 1.0-7.0% of CD8+ T cells in several donors belonged to dominant NKG2C+ clonotypes.

For this clonotype: The antigen is undetermined.

TCRdb re-called the 5' RACE reads and catalogs CDR3 proteins one per entry, DNA excluded. The ten top clones account for 3% to 4.5%, within a sample of 500,000 to 600,000 distinct CDR3 sequences. This CDR3 has 13 residues. Germline V gives CDR1 LGHDT, CDR2 YNNKEL (reference sequence). The gene calls are TRBV3-1 and TRBJ1-2; the TRBD1 assignment by TCRdb is unverifiable without DNA. Material for sequencing was blood T cells: a sorted CD56 or NKG2C T cell subset, CD4+ or CD8+ T cells, or bulk PBMC T cells (not recorded which). The clonotype was recovered from a young man in good health. CDR3 loop: CASSGSTASGYTF.